The sequence of this T cell receptor beta chain was determined in a study of T-cell reconstitution after alpha-beta-depleted transplantation in children. This sample's TCRbeta library carried unique molecular identifier barcodes. From the PCR reads, TCRdb called clonotypes with MiXCR, one entry per CDR3 protein. The table includes 450,000 to 600,000 distinct CDR3 sequences, about a sixth detected once. This clonotype was seen a few times. This CDR3 is 14 amino acids long. J lost 1 base, V lost 5 bases, and 4 bases had no gene match. Germline-derived CDR1 and CDR2 are MGHDK and SYGVNS. The chain combines TRBV25-1 with TRBJ1-1; 7 bases are a match to TRBD1. The input for sequencing was PBMCs from the stem cell graft donor, taken from the stem cell graft. This TCR was recovered from a human donor who donated a stem cell graft to a child with acute lymphoblastic leukemia. CDR3 region: CASSKQGRNTEAFF. As DNA, the CDR3 is TGTGCCAGCAGTAAACAGGGGAGGAACACTGAAGCTTTCTTT.